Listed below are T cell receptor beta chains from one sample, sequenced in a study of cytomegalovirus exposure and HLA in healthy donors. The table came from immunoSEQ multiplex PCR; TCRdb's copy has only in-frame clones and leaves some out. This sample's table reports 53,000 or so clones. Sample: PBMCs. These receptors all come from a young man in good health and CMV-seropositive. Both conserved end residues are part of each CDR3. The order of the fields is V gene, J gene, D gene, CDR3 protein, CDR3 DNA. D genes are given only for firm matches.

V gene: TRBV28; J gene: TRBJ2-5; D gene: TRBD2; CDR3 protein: CASSLGLADAQYF; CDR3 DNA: TGTGCCAGCAGTTTGGGGCTAGCGGACGCGCAGTACTTC
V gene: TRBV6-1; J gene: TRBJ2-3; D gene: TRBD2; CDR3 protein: CASSERLAGTHSSTDTQYF; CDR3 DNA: TGTGCCAGCAGTGAAAGACTAGCGGGGACACACTCTAGCACAGATACGCAGTATTTT
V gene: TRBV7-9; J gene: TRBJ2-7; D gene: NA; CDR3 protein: CASSHGDSHDEQYF; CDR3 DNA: TGTGCCAGCAGCCACGGGGACTCCCATGACGAGCAGTACTTC
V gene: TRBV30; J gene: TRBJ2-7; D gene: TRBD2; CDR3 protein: CAWSVGGLAGSGEQYF; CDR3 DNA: TGTGCCTGGAGTGTAGGCGGGTTAGCGGGATCGGGGGAGCAGTACTTC
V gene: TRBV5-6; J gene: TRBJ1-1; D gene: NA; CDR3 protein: CASSLGGDTEAFF; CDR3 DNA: TGTGCCAGCAGCTTAGGGGGGGACACTGAAGCTTTCTTT
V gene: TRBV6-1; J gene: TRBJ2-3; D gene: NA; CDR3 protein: CASSFLASSTDTQYF; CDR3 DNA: TGTGCCAGCAGTTTCCTAGCGTCTAGCACAGATACGCAGTATTTT
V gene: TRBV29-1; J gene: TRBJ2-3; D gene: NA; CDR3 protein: CSVPGRGGTQYF; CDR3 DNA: TGCAGCGTTCCCGGTCGGGGAGGTACGCAGTATTTT
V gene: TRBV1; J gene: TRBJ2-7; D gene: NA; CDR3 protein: CTSSQVRGMAEQYF; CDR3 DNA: TGCACCAGCAGCCAGGTCCGAGGAATGGCCGAGCAGTACTTC
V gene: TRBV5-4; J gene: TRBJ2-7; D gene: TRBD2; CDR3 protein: CASSSHREGLREQYF; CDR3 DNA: TGTGCCAGCAGCTCCCATAGGGAGGGCCTCCGGGAGCAGTACTTC
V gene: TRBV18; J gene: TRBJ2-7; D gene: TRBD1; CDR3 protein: CASSPVAAGTGVLYEQYF; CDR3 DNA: TGTGCCAGCTCACCAGTAGCAGCCGGGACAGGGGTTCTCTACGAGCAGTACTTC
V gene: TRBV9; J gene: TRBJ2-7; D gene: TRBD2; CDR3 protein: CASSPGLAAPYEQYF; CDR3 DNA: TGTGCCAGCAGCCCCGGACTAGCGGCCCCCTACGAGCAGTACTTC
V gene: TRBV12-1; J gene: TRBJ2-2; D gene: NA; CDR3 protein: CASSSTSGVNTGELFF; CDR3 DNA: TGTGCCAGCAGCTCGACTAGCGGGGTGAACACCGGGGAGCTGTTTTTT
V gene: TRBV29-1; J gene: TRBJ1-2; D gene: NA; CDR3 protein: CSVEDLDSYGYTF; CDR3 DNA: TGCAGCGTTGAAGATTTGGACAGCTATGGCTACACCTTC
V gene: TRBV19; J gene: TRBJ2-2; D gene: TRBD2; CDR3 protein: CASCLPGLAGNTGELFF; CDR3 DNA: TGTGCCAGTTGCCTTCCGGGACTAGCGGGTAACACCGGGGAGCTGTTTTTT
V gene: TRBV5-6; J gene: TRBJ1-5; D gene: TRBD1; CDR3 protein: CASSRTGGNQPQHF; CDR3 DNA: TGTGCCAGCAGCCGGACAGGGGGCAATCAGCCCCAGCATTTT
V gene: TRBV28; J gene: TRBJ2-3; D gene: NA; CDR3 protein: CASSRQLPQYF; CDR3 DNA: TGTGCCAGCAGCCGCCAGTTGCCCCAGTATTTT
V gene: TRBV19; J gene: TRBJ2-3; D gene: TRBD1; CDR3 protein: CASSPRTGGRERNTQYF; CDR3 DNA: TGTGCCAGTAGTCCCCGGACAGGGGGTAGGGAGCGGAATACGCAGTATTTT
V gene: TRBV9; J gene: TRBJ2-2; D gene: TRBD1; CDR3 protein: CASSTTGGADRYGTGELFF; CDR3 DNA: TGTGCCAGCAGCACGACAGGGGGCGCTGACCGTTATGGGACCGGGGAGCTGTTTTTT
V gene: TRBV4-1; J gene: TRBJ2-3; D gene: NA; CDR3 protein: CASSQVDLGLSTDTQYF; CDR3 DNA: TGCGCCAGCAGCCAGGTTGATCTTGGACTAAGCACAGATACGCAGTATTTT
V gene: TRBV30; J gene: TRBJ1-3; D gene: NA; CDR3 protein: CAWGPGFSGNTIYF; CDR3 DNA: TGTGCCTGGGGTCCGGGGTTCTCTGGAAACACCATATATTTT
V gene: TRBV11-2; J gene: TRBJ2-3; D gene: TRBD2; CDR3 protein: CASSPRVGTSGVRTDTQYF; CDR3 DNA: TGTGCCAGCAGCCCTAGGGTCGGGACTAGCGGGGTTCGGACAGATACGCAGTATTTT
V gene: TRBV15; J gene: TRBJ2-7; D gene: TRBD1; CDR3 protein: CATSRDRGQGAYEQYF; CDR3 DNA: TGTGCCACCAGCAGAGATCGGGGACAGGGGGCCTACGAGCAGTACTTC
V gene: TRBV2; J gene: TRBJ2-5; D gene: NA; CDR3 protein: CASSEVRRDAATQYF; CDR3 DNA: TGTGCCAGCAGTGAAGTAAGGCGGGATGCGGCGACCCAGTACTTC
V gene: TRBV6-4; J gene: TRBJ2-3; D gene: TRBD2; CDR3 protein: CASSDSTSGTQYF; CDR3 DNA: TGTGCCAGCAGTGACTCGACTAGCGGGACGCAGTATTTT
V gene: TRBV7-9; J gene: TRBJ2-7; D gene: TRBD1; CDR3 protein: CASSLGDRGYEQYF; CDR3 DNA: TGTGCCAGCAGCTTAGGGGACAGGGGGTACGAGCAGTACTTC
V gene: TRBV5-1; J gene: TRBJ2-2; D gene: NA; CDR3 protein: CASSLDPSPNTGELFF; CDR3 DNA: TGCGCCAGCAGCTTGGATCCTAGCCCGAACACCGGGGAGCTGTTTTTT
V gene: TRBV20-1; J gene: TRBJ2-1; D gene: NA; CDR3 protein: CSASQSEEQFF; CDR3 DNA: TGCAGTGCTAGTCAAAGCGAAGAGCAGTTCTTC
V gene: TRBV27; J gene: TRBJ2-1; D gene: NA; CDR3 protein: CASTSGRYYNEQFF; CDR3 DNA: TGTGCCAGCACGTCGGGGAGGTACTACAATGAGCAGTTCTTC
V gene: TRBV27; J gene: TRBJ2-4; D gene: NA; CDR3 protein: CASRGAQAGKNIQYF; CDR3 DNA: TGTGCCAGCAGGGGGGCCCAGGCGGGCAAAAACATTCAGTACTTC
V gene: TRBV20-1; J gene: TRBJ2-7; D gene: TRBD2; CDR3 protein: CSAGGAKQYF; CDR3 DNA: TGCAGTGCCGGGGGGGCTAAGCAGTACTTC
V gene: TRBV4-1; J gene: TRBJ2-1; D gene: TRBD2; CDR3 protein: CASSLASPASGRVVGQFF; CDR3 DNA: TGCGCCAGCAGCCTGGCTTCGCCGGCTAGCGGGAGGGTCGTTGGGCAGTTCTTC
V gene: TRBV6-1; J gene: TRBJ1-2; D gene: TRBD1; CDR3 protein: CASREYRGQGVKGGYTF; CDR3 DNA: TGTGCCAGCAGAGAATATAGGGGACAGGGGGTAAAAGGTGGCTACACCTTC
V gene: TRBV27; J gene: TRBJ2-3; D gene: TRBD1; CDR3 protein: CASRRTGDGADTQYF; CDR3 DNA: TGTGCCAGCAGGAGGACAGGGGATGGGGCAGATACGCAGTATTTT
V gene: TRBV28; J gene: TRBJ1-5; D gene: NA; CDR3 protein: CASMARGDAGRGQHF; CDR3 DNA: TGTGCCAGCATGGCCCGGGGAGACGCTGGACGTGGCCAGCATTTT
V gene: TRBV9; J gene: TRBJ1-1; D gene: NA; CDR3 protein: CASSVGGETEAFF; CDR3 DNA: TGTGCCAGCAGCGTCGGGGGAGAAACTGAAGCTTTCTTT
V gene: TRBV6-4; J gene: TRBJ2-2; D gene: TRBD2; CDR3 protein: CASSDGTSAGELFF; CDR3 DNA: TGTGCCAGCAGTGACGGGACTAGCGCCGGGGAGCTGTTTTTT